This entry describes one TCR beta chain. Its antigen remains unidentified. CD8 cells classed as naive were CD45RO-negative and positively selected for CCR7, excluding terminally differentiated effector memory CD45RA+ cells. Profiled with immunoSEQ multiplex PCR; TCRdb holds only in-frame clones, not every one. The sample holds about 2,100,000 clones, just over 90% seen once. The sample comes from a study of shared clonotypes between healthy human individuals. Germline CDR1 is MNHEY and CDR2 is SMNVEV (reference sequence). This CDR3 comprises 15 residues. Trimming took 0 bases from V and 0 from J, leaving 8 bases between them. General observations from the study: The study generally estimated greater richness for naive than memory subsets. Clonotypes which were not shared had lower generation probabilities than clonotypes that all four donors shared.

The chain employs TRBV27 and TRBJ1-1; the D is unclear. The sequencing input was naive CD8+ T cells from PBMCs. This receptor was taken from a man younger than 35 in good health. Some clones in this sample may be carry-over from other donors' samples. In nucleotides, the CDR3 is TGTGCCAGCAGTTTATCTGGAAACATGAACACTGAAGCTTTCTTT. It is translated as CASSLSGNMNTEAFF.